These 20 T cell receptor beta chains were sequenced from one sample in a study of siplizumab effects on memory and regulatory T cells (dated by TCRdb to between 2017 and 2020). The library relied on the immunoSEQ multiplex PCR assay. TCRdb mirrors the immuneACCESS table, restricted to in-frame sequences. Some clones are absent from its copies; in checked studies, under half trace to an unresolved V gene, and the reason for the others is unknown. Here the sample has more than 60,000 clones; approximately 96% occur a single time. The ten largest account for about 0.1% of the sample. Sequencing was carried out using naive CD8+ T cells sorted from blood. The cell subset or site label here, explained by the study, means: unstimulated naive T cells. Receptors originate from a human donor in good health.

This sequence joins TRBV19 and TRBJ1-5, with TRBD1 as a possible D gene (5 bases). The germline gives CDR1 LNHDA, CDR2 SQIVND (reference sequence). V was pared by 3 bases and J by 0 bases, with 12 bases between. CDR3 length equals 16 residues. Written as DNA, the CDR3 is TGTGCCAGTAGTATTAGGGGACGGGATAGCAATCAGCCCCAGCATTTT. Protein sequence: CASSIRGRDSNQPQHF.

CDR3 DNA: TGTGCCCCGGAAAAACTGTTTTTT. Residues: CAPEKLFF. The chain is built from TRBV7-9 and TRBJ1-4; unclear D gene. CDR3 size: 8 residues. Trimming removed 11 bases from V and 8 bases from J, with 3 bases in between. Germline V gene lookup returns CDR1 SEHNR and CDR2 FQNEAQ (reference sequence). Full variable domain (outside the CDR3, taken from reference TRBV7-9 and TRBJ1-4): DTGVSQNPRHKITKRGQNVTFRCDPISEHNRLYWYRQTLGQGPEFLTYFQNEAQLEKSRLLSDRFSAERPKGSFSTLEIQRTEQGDSAMYLCAPEKLFFGSGTQLSVL.

The chain employs TRBV7-2 and TRBJ2-7, with D perhaps assigned TRBD1 or TRBD2 (6 bases each). Germline V gene sequence: CDR1 SGHTA, CDR2 FQGNSA. The V gene lost 1 base and the J gene lost 1 base, with 14 bases spanning the gap. The CDR3 runs 16 residues. The CDR3 coding sequence is TGTGCCAGCAGCTTAGATGTGTCGGGGGCGTCCTACGAGCAGTACTTC. Protein: CASSLDVSGASYEQYF.

V and J are TRBV5-4 and TRBJ2-7; 11 bases match TRBD2. The CDR3 spans 14 residues. J lost 2 bases, V lost 5 bases, and 3 bases had no gene match. The germline gives CDR1 SGHNT, CDR2 YYREEE (reference sequence). The CDR3 is CASSPTSGAYEQYF. The CDR3 DNA reads TGTGCCAGCAGTCCGACTAGCGGGGCCTACGAGCAGTACTTC.

V usage is TRBV4-1 and J usage is TRBJ2-5, with D uncertain. The CDR3 is made up of 14 amino acids. Per the germline V gene, CDR1 is MGHRA and CDR2 is YSYEKL. Trimming shortened V by 4 bases and J by 4 bases, and 13 bases separated the two germline ends. This CDR3 is CASSLHEVTETQYF. Written as DNA, the CDR3 is TGCGCCAGCAGCCTCCATGAGGTGACAGAGACCCAGTACTTC.

This clone was recorded only once. This chain links TRBV7-9 with TRBJ2-7; D is uncertain. Germline values: CDR1 SEHNR, CDR2 FQNEAQ (reference sequence). CDR3 length: 12 residues. Trimming removed 1 base at V and 4 bases at J, with 5 bases between. CDR3 nucleotides: TGTGCCAGCAGCTTAGGACGGTACGAGCAGTACTTC. Amino acids: CASSLGRYEQYF.

J is TRBJ2-1 and V is TRBV11-2; D call uncertain. Germline V CDR1 and CDR2: SGHAT, FQNNGV. The CDR3 loop spans 14 amino acids. V lost 3 bases and J 6 bases, leaving 12 bases between the germline ends. The CDR3 protein is CASSFSFGGNEQFF. DNA for the CDR3: TGTGCCAGCAGCTTCTCCTTTGGCGGCAATGAGCAGTTCTTC.

This clone was seen once. The V and J genes are TRBV7-8 and TRBJ1-1; D may be TRBD1 (5 bases). The V end was cut by 3 bases, the J end by 4 bases, with 18 bases between. The CDR3 runs to 16 residues. CDR1 SGHVS and CDR2 FQNEAQ come from the germline V gene. CDR3 coding DNA: TGTGCCAGCAGCTTGGGGTTTGGTGGGGGGAGCACTGAAGCTTTCTTT. Translating gives CASSLGFGGGSTEAFF.

The rearrangement uses TRBV27 and TRBJ2-6; D possibly corresponds to TRBD2 (5 bases). Per germline, CDR1 MNHEY and CDR2 SMNVEV (reference sequence). With 3 bases removed from V and 0 bases from J, the gap between germline ends came to 9 bases. There are 16 residues in the CDR3. The CDR3 coding sequence is TGTGCCAGCAGTTTGTTAGGGAGCTCTGGGGCCAACGTCCTGACTTTC. Amino acid sequence: CASSLLGSSGANVLTF.

V usage is TRBV10-3 and J usage is TRBJ2-5, with a weak D call TRBD2 (6 bases). Trimming removed 7 bases from V and 5 bases from J, with 14 bases in between. The CDR3 has 13 amino acids. Germline values: CDR1 ENHRY, CDR2 SYGVKD. The CDR3 nucleotides are TGTGCCATCACCGAGGAGGGGAGGGAGACCCAGTACTTC. As protein: CAITEEGRETQYF.

The chain carries TRBV6-6 and TRBJ2-7, with 8 bases aligning to TRBD1. Germline CDR1 MNHNY, CDR2 SVGAGI (reference sequence). V lost 2 bases to trimming and J lost 4 bases; unmatched junction nucleotides: 7. The CDR3 sequence is 15 residues long. Here the CDR3 DNA reads TGTGCCAGCAGTTACGGAACAGGGGGTTCGTACGAGCAGTACTTC. Translating gives CASSYGTGGSYEQYF.

V usage is TRBV6-4 and J usage is TRBJ2-2; 9 bases agree with TRBD1. Per germline, CDR1 MRHNA and CDR2 SNTAGT. CDR3 length: 15 residues. The V segment lost 3 bases and the J segment 4 bases; nucleotides outside the gene matches: 3. The CDR3 DNA reads TGTGCCAGCAGTGAGGAGACAGGGGGCACCGGGGAGCTGTTTTTT. This encodes CASSEETGGTGELFF.

V gene TRBV19 combines with J gene TRBJ2-7; a possible D gene is TRBD2 (5 bases). Germline V gene sequence: CDR1 LNHDA, CDR2 SQIVND (reference sequence). The CDR3 totals 15 residues. Trimming removed 3 bases from V and 3 bases from J, with 15 bases in between. CDR3 in DNA: TGTGCCAGTAGTATTGCGGGCGGCCTTTACTACGAGCAGTACTTC. Protein sequence: CASSIAGGLYYEQYF.

The gene calls are TRBV27 and TRBJ2-7, with unresolved D. Germline V gives CDR1 MNHEY, CDR2 SMNVEV (reference sequence). The germline V and J ends were trimmed by 8 bases and 6 bases, with 11 bases remaining between them. The CDR3 contains 11 residues. The chain's CDR3 is CASGSSLEQYF. CDR3 DNA: TGTGCCAGCGGTAGCTCCCTCGAGCAGTACTTC.

Only one count was recorded for this clone. V usage is TRBV15 and J usage is TRBJ2-7; perhaps TRBD2 as D (5 bases). The CDR3 length is 15 residues. V shed 0 bases and J shed 11 bases, with 20 bases lying between them. Germline values: CDR1 LNHNV, CDR2 YYDKDF (reference sequence). This CDR3 reads CATSRDSLEDSQEYF. The CDR3 DNA sequence: TGTGCCACCAGCAGAGATTCTTTAGAGGACTCCCAAGAGTACTTC.

The CDR3 DNA reads TGTGCCAGCACCCCGGATGGGAAAACCTATGGCTACACCTTC. This gives the protein CASTPDGKTYGYTF. The V call is TRBV6-6, the J call TRBJ1-2, with D uncertain. Trimming cost V 7 bases and J 4 bases, with 16 bases left between them. Looked up from germline, CDR1 is MNHNY and CDR2 is SVGAGI (reference sequence). This CDR3 has 14 amino acids.

CDR3 sequence reads: CASSPAQGGLEAFF. CDR3 coding DNA: TGTGCCAGCAGCCCTGCCCAGGGAGGATTAGAAGCTTTCTTT. The genes are TRBV7-9 and TRBJ1-1, with TRBD1 as a possible D gene (5 bases). V dropped 5 bases and J dropped 8 bases, with 18 bases sitting between them. Germline lookup yields CDR1 SEHNR and CDR2 FQNEAQ (reference sequence). The CDR3 sequence is 14 residues long. Supplemented by reference TRBV7-9 and TRBJ1-1, the full variable domain reads DTGVSQNPRHKITKRGQNVTFRCDPISEHNRLYWYRQTLGQGPEFLTYFQNEAQLEKSRLLSDRFSAERPKGSFSTLEIQRTEQGDSAMYLCASSPAQGGLEAFFGQGTRLTVV.

The genes are TRBV7-3 and TRBJ1-1; no clear D gene. The germline V and J ends were trimmed by 5 bases and 5 bases, with 12 bases remaining between them. The CDR3 loop spans 13 amino acids. Germline CDR1 reads SGHTA; CDR2 reads FQGTGA. Written as DNA, the CDR3 is TGTGCCAGCAGCCCCCCGGGGAGGACTGAAGCTTTCTTT. The encoded protein is CASSPPGRTEAFF. Complete variable domain (other parts from reference TRBV7-3 and TRBJ1-1): GAGVSQTPSNKVTEKGKYVELRCDPISGHTALYWYRQSLGQGPEFLIYFQGTGAADDSGLPNDRFFAVRPEGSVSTLKIQRTERGDSAVYLCASSPPGRTEAFFGQGTRLTVV.

This clone was detected once. This chain uses TRBV4-1 with TRBJ2-3; D may correspond to TRBD1 or TRBD2 (5 bases each). The CDR3 has 14 residues. Germline V gene sequence: CDR1 MGHRA, CDR2 YSYEKL. The germline V and J ends were trimmed by 7 bases and 6 bases, with 17 bases remaining between them. The CDR3: CASMSGTHVDTQYF. The CDR3 DNA reads as TGCGCCAGCATGTCCGGGACCCATGTGGATACGCAGTATTTT.

This clone was recorded once. CDR3 in DNA: TGTGCCAGCAGCCACTATAATTCACCCCTCCACTTT. Residues: CASSHYNSPLHF. The rearrangement joins TRBV5-4 to TRBJ1-6; D remains unclear. CDR1 is SGHNT and CDR2 is YYREEE in the germline V gene (reference sequence). The CDR3 runs 12 residues. The V end was cut by 4 bases, the J end by 3 bases, with 2 bases between.